This T cell receptor (beta chain) was obtained from a study of OX40 agonist ivuxolimab in advanced cancers. Study background: It was permissible to have had prior anti-PD-1, anti-PD-L1 or anti-CTLA-4 therapy, and about 40% had some. Broader study findings: Low normalized T-cell clonal expansion was additionally recorded for some nonresponders. By week 6 at 0.1 to 3.0 mg/kg, blood CD4+ and CD8+ T cells had expanded clonally.

The data were produced by immunoSEQ multiplex PCR, yet TCRdb's version contains in-frame clones alone and is incomplete. The data contain about 83,000 clones, roughly 84% of them seen just once; the ten biggest clones take up roughly 0.7%. Patients were ineligible given autoimmune disease history or systemic immunosuppression. The V gene end was trimmed by 3 bases and the J gene end by 4 bases; junction bases not matched to a gene: 6. The germline gives CDR1 LNHDA, CDR2 SQIVND (reference sequence). The CDR3 runs 15 residues. As concerns this clone: The antigen remains undetermined.

This sequence originates from an adult with an advanced solid tumor such as melanoma, head and neck, liver or kidney cancer. The chain links TRBV19 to TRBJ1-2, with TRBD1 matching 9 bases. The sequencing here drew on CD4+ or CD8+ T cells sorted from blood, taken in a trial of the OX40 agonist ivuxolimab. CDR3 residues: CASSMRDREIYGYTF. Written as DNA, the CDR3 is TGTGCCAGTAGTATGAGGGACAGGGAAATCTATGGCTACACCTTC. Full variable domain (missing parts from reference TRBV19 and TRBJ1-2): DGGITQSPKYLFRKEGQNVTLSCEQNLNHDAMYWYRQDPGQGLRLIYYSQIVNDFQKGDIAEGYSVSREKKESFPLTVTSAQKNPTAFYLCASSMRDREIYGYTFGSGTRLTVV.